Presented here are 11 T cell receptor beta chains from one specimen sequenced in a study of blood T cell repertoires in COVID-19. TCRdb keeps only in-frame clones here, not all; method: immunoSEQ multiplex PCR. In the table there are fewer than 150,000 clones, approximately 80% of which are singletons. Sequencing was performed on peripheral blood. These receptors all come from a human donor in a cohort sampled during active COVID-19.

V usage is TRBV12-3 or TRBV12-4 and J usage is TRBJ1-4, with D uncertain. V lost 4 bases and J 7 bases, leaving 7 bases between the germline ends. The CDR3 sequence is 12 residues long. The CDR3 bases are TGTGCCAGCAGTTCGACAATTGAAAAACTGTTTTTT. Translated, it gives CASSSTIEKLFF.

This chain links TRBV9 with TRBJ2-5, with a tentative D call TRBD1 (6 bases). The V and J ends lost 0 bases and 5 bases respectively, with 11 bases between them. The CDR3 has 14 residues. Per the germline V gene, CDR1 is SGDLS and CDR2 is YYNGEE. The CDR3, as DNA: TGTGCCAGCAGCGTAGATTCGAGGGGGGAGACCCAGTACTTC. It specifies CASSVDSRGETQYF.

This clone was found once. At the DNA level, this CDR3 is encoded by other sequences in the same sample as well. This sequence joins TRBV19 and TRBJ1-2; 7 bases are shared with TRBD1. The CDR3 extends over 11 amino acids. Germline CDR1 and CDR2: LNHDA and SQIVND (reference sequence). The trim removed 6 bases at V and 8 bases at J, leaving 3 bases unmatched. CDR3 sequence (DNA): TGTGCCAGTAGGACGGACAGGGGCTACACCTTC. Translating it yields CASRTDRGYTF.

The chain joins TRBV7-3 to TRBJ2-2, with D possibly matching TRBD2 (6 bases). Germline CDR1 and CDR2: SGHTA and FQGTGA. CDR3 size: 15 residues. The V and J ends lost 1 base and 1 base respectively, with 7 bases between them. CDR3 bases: TGTGCCAGCAGCTTAATAGCGGAGAACACCGGGGAGCTGTTTTTT. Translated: CASSLIAENTGELFF. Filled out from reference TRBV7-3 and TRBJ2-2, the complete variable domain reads GAGVSQTPSNKVTEKGKYVELRCDPISGHTALYWYRQSLGQGPEFLIYFQGTGAADDSGLPNDRFFAVRPEGSVSTLKIQRTERGDSAVYLCASSLIAENTGELFFGEGSRLTVL.

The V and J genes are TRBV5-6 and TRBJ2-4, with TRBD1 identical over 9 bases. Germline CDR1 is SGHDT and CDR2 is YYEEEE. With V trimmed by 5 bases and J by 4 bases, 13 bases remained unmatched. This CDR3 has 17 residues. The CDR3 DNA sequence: TGTGCCAGCAGGATAAATTTTGCCGGGACAGGGAAAAACATTCAGTACTTC. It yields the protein CASRINFAGTGKNIQYF.

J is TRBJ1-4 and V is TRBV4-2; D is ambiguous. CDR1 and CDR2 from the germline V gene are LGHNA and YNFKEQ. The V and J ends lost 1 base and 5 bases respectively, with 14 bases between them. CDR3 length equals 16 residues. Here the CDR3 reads CASSQVGTVDNEKLFF. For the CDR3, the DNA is TGTGCCAGCAGCCAAGTAGGAACAGTAGACAATGAAAAACTGTTTTTT.

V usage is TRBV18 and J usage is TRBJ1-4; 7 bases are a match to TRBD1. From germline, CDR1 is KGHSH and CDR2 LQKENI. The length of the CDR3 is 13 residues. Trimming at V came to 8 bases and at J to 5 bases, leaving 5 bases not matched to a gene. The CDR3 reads CASLEGQNEKLFF. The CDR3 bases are TGTGCCAGCCTTGAGGGACAGAATGAAAAACTGTTTTTT.

DNA of the CDR3: TGCGCCAGCAGCTTGGGGTCAGGGGGCGTGCGCACTGAAGCTTTCTTT. This sequence encodes CASSLGSGGVRTEAFF. This sequence joins TRBV5-1 and TRBJ1-1; TRBD1 matches 8 bases. Per the germline V gene, CDR1 is SGHRS and CDR2 is YFSETQ. The CDR3 extends over 16 amino acids. V lost 0 bases, J lost 4 bases, and 8 bases stayed unmatched.

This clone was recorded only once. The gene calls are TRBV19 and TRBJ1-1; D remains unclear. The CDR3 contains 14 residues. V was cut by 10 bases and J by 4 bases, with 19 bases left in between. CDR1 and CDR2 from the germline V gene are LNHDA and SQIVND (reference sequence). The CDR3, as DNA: TGTGCCACCGGCCCGGCGGCGGGTGGCACTGAAGCTTTCTTT. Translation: CATGPAAGGTEAFF.

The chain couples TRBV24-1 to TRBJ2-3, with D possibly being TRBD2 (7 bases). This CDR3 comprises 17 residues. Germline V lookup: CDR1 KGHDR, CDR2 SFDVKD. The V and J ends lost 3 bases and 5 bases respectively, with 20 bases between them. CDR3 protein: CATSDPDGTGGRDTQYF. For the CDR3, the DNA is TGTGCCACCAGTGATCCAGACGGGACCGGGGGGCGAGATACGCAGTATTTT.

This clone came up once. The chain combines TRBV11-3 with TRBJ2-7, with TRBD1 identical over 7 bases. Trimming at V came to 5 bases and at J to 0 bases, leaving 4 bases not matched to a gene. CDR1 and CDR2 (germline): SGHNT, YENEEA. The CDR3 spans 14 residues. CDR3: CASSPQGNSYEQYF. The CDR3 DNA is TGTGCCAGCAGCCCACAGGGGAACTCCTACGAGCAGTACTTC.